This record concerns one T cell receptor (beta chain) sequence. What it recognizes is unknown. These data come from a study of cytomegalovirus exposure and HLA in healthy donors. Study-level results: There was a cluster of highly shared sequence variants that was likely a sequencing artifact. Differences between HLA loci emerged in a later analysis of TCR association rates, with DRB1 most and HLA-C fewest. There were over 150 TCR beta chains listed as cytomegalovirus-associated. Reported performance of the classifier showed diagnosis of cytomegalovirus status with high specificity and sensitivity.

Researchers ran the PCR with 60 Vbeta and 13 Jbeta primers. Clones were read by immunoSEQ multiplex PCR, and TCRdb kept only the in-frame ones, dropping some. The sample records some 200,000 clones, approximately 82% being singletons. The ends lost 4 bases at V and 6 bases at J; junction bases unmatched: 18. In germline, CDR1 is MNHEY, CDR2 SMNVEV (reference sequence). There are 19 residues in the CDR3. The chain couples TRBV27 to TRBJ2-1; 10 bases agree with TRBD1. The sequence was collected from a woman aged 40 to 55 in good health and CMV-seronegative. Sequencing input: PBMCs. CDR3 sequence (DNA): TGTGCCAGCAGTTCCCAGATCATTATTTCCGGGACAGGGGTCAATGAGCAGTTCTTC. Translating gives CASSSQIIISGTGVNEQFF.